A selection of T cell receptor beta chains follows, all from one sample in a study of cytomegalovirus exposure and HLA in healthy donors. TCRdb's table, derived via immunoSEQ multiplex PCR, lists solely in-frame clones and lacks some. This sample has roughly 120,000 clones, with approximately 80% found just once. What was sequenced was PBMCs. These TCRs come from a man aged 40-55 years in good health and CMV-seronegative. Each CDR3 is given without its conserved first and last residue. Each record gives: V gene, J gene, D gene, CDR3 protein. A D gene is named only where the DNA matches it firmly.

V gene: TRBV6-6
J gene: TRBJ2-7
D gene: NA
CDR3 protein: ASSYEEPYEQY

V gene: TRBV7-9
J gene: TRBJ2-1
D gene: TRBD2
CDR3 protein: ASSLGTSDEQF

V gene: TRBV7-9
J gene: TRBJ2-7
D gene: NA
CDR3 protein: SSSFDLGEQY

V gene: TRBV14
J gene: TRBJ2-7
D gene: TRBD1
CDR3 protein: ASSGSGTVDEQY

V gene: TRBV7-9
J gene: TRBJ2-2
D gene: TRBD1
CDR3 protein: ASSQDRATGELF

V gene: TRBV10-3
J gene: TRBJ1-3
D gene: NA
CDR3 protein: AISESGAGNTIY

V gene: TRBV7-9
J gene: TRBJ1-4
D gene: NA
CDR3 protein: ASSLRQGDEKLF

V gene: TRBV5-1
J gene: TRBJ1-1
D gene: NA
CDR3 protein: ASSLQVSNTEAF

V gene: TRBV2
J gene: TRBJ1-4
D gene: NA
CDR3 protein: ASSDGGALSGKLF

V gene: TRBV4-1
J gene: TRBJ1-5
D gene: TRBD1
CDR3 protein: ASSQADRGLNQPQH

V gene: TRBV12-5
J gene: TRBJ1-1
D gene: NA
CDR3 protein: ASGAPPQSTLNTEAF

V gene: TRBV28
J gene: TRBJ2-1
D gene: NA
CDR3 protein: ASSHRETVYNEQF

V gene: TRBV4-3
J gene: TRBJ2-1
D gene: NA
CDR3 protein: ASSQAPAGASYNEQF

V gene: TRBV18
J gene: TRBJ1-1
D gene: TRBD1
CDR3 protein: ASSPRDQRQGPLNTEAF

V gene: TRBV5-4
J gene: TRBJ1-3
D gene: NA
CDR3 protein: ASSLGRSSGNTIY

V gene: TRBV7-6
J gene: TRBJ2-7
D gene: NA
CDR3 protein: ASSSQGEADEQY

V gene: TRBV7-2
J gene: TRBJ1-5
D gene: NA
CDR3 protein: ASSPGSGPNQPQH

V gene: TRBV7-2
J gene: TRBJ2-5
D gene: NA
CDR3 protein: ASSLDSGLGETQY

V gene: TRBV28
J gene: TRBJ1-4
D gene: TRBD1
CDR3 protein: ASSTPGQGYEKLF

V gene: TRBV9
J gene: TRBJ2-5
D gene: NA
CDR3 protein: ASSPTQGIKTQY

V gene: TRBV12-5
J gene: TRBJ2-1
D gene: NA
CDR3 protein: ASGLRGSNEQF

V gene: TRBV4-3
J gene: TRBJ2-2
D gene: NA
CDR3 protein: ASSQEGQLNTGELF

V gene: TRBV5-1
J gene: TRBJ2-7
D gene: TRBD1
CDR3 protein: ASSPGQGLYEQY

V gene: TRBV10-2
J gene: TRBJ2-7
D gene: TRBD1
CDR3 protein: ASFDRASSYEQY

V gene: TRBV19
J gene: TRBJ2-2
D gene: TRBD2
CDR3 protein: ASSMSRGGDPRTPNTGELF

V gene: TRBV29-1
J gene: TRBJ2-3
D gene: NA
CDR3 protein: SVRYLVRVNTDTQY

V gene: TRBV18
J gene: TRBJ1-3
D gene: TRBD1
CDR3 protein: ASSPFGTGENTIY

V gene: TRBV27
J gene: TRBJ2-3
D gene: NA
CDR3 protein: ASSLNRGDTQY

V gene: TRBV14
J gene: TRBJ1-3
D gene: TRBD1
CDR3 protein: ASSQRQGWDTIY

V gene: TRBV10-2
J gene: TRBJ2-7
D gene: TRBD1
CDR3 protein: ASGEDRGHEQY

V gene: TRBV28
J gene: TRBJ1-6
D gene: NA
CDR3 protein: ASRLGQPSRSPLH

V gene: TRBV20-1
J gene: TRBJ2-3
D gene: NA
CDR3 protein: SAVRDTQY

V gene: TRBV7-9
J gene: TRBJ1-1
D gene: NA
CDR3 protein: ASSHNQGRVTEAF

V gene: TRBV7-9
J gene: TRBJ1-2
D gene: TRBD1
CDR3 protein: ASSGQGHYGYT

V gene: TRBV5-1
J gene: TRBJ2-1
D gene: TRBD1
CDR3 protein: ASSWGTGGNEQF

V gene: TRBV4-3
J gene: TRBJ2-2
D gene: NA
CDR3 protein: ASSQDAGNTGELF

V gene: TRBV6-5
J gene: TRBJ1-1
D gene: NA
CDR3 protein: ASRTNTEAF

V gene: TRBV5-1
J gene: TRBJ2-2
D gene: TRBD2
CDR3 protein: ASSRMTSGNTGELF

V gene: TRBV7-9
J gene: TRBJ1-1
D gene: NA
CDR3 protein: ASSPTWAGVFTEAF

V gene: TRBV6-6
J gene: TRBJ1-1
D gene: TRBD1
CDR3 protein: ASTLWTGRNTEAF

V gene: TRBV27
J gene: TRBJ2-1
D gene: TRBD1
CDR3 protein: ASSGQGIGNEQF

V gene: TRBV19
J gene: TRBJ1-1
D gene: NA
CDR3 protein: AGSIPQAGSEAF

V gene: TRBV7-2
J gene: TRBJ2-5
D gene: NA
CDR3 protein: ASRPPEQETQY

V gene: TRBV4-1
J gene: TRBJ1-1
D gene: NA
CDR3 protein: ASSQRGMNTEAF

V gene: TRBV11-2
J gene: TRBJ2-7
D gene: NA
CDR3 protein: ASTSGFEQY

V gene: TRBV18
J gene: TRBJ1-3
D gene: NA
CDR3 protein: ASSPIQSPFGNTIY

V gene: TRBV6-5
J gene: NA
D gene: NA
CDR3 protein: ASSYSAAGPYEQY

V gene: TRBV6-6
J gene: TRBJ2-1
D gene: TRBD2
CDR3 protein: ASSYPLGLAGQEQF

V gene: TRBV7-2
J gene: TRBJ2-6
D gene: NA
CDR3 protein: ASSSISGANVLT

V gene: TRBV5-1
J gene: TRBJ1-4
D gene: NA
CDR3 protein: ASSFWTSAGVGEKLF

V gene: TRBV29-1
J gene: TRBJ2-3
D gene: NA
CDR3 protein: SWDTSTDTQY

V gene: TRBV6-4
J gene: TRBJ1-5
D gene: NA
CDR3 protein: ASISPRGYSNQPQH

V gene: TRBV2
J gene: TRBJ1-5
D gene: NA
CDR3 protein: ASSTSMDQPQH

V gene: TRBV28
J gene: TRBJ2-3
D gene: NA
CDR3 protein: ASFLRGDTQY

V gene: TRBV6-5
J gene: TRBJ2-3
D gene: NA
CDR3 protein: ASSYSGPGHADTQY

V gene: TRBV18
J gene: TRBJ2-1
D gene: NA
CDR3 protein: ASSPTARESNEQF

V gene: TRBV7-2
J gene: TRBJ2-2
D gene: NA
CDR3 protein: ASSHGRRGELF